What follows describes a single T cell receptor beta chain. Its target is unknown. The study left out patients who had uncontrolled infection, other autoimmune disease, pregnancy or lactation. This sample holds PBMCs from 8.5 to 10 ml fresh peripheral blood. The sample belongs to a study of T cells in Graves' hyperthyroidism and ophthalmopathy. Whole-study findings and limits: Most expanded thyroid clonotypes above 0.001 recurred in blood. Through a model of 13 V-J features, ophthalmopathy was separated from stable hyperthyroidism.

What was amplified from RNA transcripts were TCR beta CDR3 regions. A first-round RT-PCR of the TCR CDR3 used the HTBI primer set. Via MiXCR, TCRdb re-called the multiplex PCR reads, giving one row per CDR3 protein. The data show approximately 490,000 distinct CDR3 sequences, 20% to 25% seen once. The length of the CDR3 is 15 residues. Trimming cost V 2 bases and J 8 bases; bases outside gene matches: 9. From germline, CDR1 is SGHRS and CDR2 YFSETQ. The sequence was collected from a woman between 65 and 79 years old with Graves' ophthalmopathy. The chain is built from TRBV5-1 and TRBJ2-1; 8 bases are a match to TRBD2. Sequencing was carried out using blood. CDR3 sequence: CASSLLETSVDEQFF. For the CDR3, the DNA is TGCGCCAGCAGCTTATTGGAGACTAGCGTGGATGAGCAGTTCTTC.